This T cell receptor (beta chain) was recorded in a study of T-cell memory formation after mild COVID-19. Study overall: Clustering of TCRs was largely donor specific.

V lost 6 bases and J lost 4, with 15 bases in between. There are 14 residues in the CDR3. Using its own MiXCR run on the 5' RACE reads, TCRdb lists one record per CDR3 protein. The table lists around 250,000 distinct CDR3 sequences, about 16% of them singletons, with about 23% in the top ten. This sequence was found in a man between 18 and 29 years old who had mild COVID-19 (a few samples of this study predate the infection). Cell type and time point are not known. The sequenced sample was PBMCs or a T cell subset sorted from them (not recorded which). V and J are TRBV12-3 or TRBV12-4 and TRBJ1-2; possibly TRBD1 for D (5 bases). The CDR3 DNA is TGTGCCAGCAGACCATGGGACCCCCTCTATGGCTACACCTTC. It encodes CASRPWDPLYGYTF.